This T cell receptor beta chain was identified in a study of T cell responses to AZD1222 COVID-19 vaccine. The method was immunoSEQ multiplex PCR; TCRdb's version includes in-frame clones alone and lacks a portion of them. The sample includes approximately 76,000 clones, around 88% of them seen just once. Germline CDR1 and CDR2: LNHDA and SQIVND (reference sequence). The germline V and J ends were trimmed by 6 bases and 10 bases, with 22 bases remaining between them. The CDR3 spans 15 residues. The sequences come from peripheral blood, collected on day 0 of AZD1222 vaccination. The chain carries TRBV19 and TRBJ1-5; unclear D gene. The source of this sequence is an adult in good health. The CDR3, as DNA: TGTGCCAGTAGGCCGGGGTTATTCTCCCTCCAACCCCAGCATTTT. Protein product: CASRPGLFSLQPQHF.